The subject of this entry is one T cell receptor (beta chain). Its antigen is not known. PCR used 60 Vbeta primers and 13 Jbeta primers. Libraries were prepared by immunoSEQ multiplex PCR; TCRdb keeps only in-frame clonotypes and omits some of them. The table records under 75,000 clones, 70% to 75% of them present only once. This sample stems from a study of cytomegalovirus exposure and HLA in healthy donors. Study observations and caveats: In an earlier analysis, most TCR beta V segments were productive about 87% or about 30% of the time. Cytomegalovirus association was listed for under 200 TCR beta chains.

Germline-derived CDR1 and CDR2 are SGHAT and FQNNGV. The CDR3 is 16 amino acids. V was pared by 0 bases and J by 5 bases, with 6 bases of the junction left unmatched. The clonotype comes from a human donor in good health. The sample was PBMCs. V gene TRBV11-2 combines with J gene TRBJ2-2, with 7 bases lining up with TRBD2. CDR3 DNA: TGTGCCAGCAGCTTAGATTCCCAGGGAGGGACCGGGGAGCTGTTTTTT. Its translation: CASSLDSQGGTGELFF.